A selection of T cell receptor beta chains follows, all from one sample in a study of cytomegalovirus exposure and HLA in healthy donors. Generated by immunoSEQ multiplex PCR, the TCRdb table keeps only in-frame clones and is missing some. The table records over 150,000 clones, approximately 80% of them present only once. Source material: PBMCs. All receptors come from a male donor in good health and CMV-seropositive. Both conserved end residues are part of each CDR3. The D gene is left open where the match is weak. The listing skips clone size in some rows; elsewhere it reads once, few, many or a size class.

>TRBJ1-4|TRBV12-5|.|few
TGTGCTAGTGGTTTGAGCCAGGGGACTAATGAAAAACTGTTTTTT
CASGLSQGTNEKLFF
>TRBJ2-7|TRBV7-9|.|.
TGTTCCAGCAGCTTAGAAGGCGGGGCATACGAGCAGTACTTC
CSSSLEGGAYEQYF
>TRBJ1-6|TRBV19|TRBD1|.
TGTGCCAGCGCGGGGCAGGGACAGGGTTTGAGTTCACCCCTCCACTTT
CASAGQGQGLSSPLHF
>TRBJ1-1|TRBV5-1|TRBD1|.
TGCGCCAGCAGCTTACAGGGGATGAACACTGAAGCTTTCTTT
CASSLQGMNTEAFF
>TRBJ2-4|TRBV28|TRBD1|once
TGTGCCAGCAGTTACAGGGGTGGAAACATTCAGTACTTC
CASSYRGGNIQYF
>TRBJ1-5|TRBV6-1|.|.
TGTGCCAGCAGCGCCCGGGGCAATCAGCCCCAGCATTTT
CASSARGNQPQHF
>TRBJ2-5|TRBV4-1|TRBD1|.
TGCGCCAGCAGCCCCAGGGGGATGCTGGGGGAGACCCAGTACTTC
CASSPRGMLGETQYF
>TRBJ1-6|TRBV10-3|.|.
TGTGCCATCAGGGACAGCGAGAGCTCCTATAATTCACCCCTCCACTTT
CAIRDSESSYNSPLHF
>TRBJ2-2|TRBV19|TRBD2|.
TGTGCCAGTAGTATTCGGTCTAGCGGGGGAACCGGGGAGCTGTTTTTT
CASSIRSSGGTGELFF
>TRBJ2-5|TRBV19|.|.
TGTGCCAGTAGTATCGGAGGGGAACTTAAGGAGACCCAGTACTTC
CASSIGGELKETQYF
>TRBJ2-7|TRBV2|.|.
TGTGCCAGCGACAGTACCTACGAGCAGTACTTC
CASDSTYEQYF
>TRBJ2-5|TRBV19|.|.
TGTGCCAGTAGTACGCGGGGTAGCTCCCCCGAGACCCAGTACTTC
CASSTRGSSPETQYF